This is a list of T cell receptor beta chains from one sample in a study of blood T cell repertoires in COVID-19. The protocol was immunoSEQ multiplex PCR, while the TCRdb copy is restricted to in-frame clones and leaves out a portion. The sample lists roughly 480,000 clones; 89% were seen once. Input material: peripheral blood. The receptor source for this set is a man between 18 and 29 years old with COVID-19, enrolled during active disease. CDR3s include the opening cysteine and the closing phenylalanine or tryptophan. Each record gives: V gene, clone size, D gene, J gene, CDR3 protein, CDR3 DNA. D genes are given only for firm matches. Part of the rows lack a size; the others show once, few, many or a class for expanded clones.

v_gene: TRBV5-1
abundance: NA
d_gene: TRBD2
j_gene: TRBJ2-1
CDR3aa: CASSLTSGPGEQFF
CDR3nt: TGCGCCAGCAGCTTGACTAGCGGGCCTGGTGAGCAGTTCTTC

v_gene: TRBV20-1
abundance: NA
d_gene: NA
j_gene: TRBJ1-2
CDR3aa: CSARDYYGYTF
CDR3nt: TGCAGTGCTAGGGACTACTATGGCTACACCTTC

v_gene: TRBV27
abundance: NA
d_gene: TRBD2
j_gene: TRBJ2-5
CDR3aa: CASSFPGTSGGYQETQYF
CDR3nt: TGTGCCAGCAGTTTCCCCGGGACTAGCGGGGGGTACCAAGAGACCCAGTACTTC

v_gene: TRBV13
abundance: NA
d_gene: TRBD2
j_gene: TRBJ2-1
CDR3aa: CASRVAGGRNEQFF
CDR3nt: TGTGCCAGCAGAGTAGCGGGAGGGAGGAATGAGCAGTTCTTC

v_gene: TRBV6-5
abundance: NA
d_gene: NA
j_gene: TRBJ2-7
CDR3aa: CASRVSATSSYEQYF
CDR3nt: TGTGCCAGCAGAGTATCAGCGACCAGCTCCTACGAGCAGTACTTC

v_gene: TRBV6-1
abundance: NA
d_gene: NA
j_gene: TRBJ1-1
CDR3aa: CASSERPQGWKNTEAFF
CDR3nt: TGTGCCAGCAGTGAAAGGCCACAGGGATGGAAGAACACTGAAGCTTTCTTT

v_gene: TRBV9
abundance: NA
d_gene: TRBD2
j_gene: TRBJ2-1
CDR3aa: CASSYGTSGTLSSYNEQFF
CDR3nt: TGTGCCAGCAGCTACGGGACTAGCGGGACGCTGAGCTCCTACAATGAGCAGTTCTTC

v_gene: TRBV9
abundance: NA
d_gene: TRBD2
j_gene: TRBJ2-1
CDR3aa: CASSDSGRALNEQFF
CDR3nt: TGTGCCAGCAGCGATAGCGGGAGGGCCCTCAATGAGCAGTTCTTC

v_gene: TRBV11-2
abundance: NA
d_gene: TRBD2
j_gene: TRBJ2-5
CDR3aa: CASSLDPPFGTKRGETQYF
CDR3nt: TGTGCCAGCAGCTTAGATCCCCCCTTCGGGACTAAGCGCGGGGAGACCCAGTACTTC

v_gene: TRBV29-1
abundance: NA
d_gene: NA
j_gene: TRBJ2-3
CDR3aa: CSASVGHPDTQYF
CDR3nt: TGCAGCGCCTCCGTGGGGCACCCAGATACGCAGTATTTT

v_gene: TRBV19
abundance: once
d_gene: TRBD1
j_gene: TRBJ2-7
CDR3aa: CASSNYGQVHEQYF
CDR3nt: TGTGCCAGTAGTAATTATGGACAGGTCCACGAGCAGTACTTC

v_gene: TRBV7-9
abundance: NA
d_gene: NA
j_gene: TRBJ2-7
CDR3aa: CASSSRSGLHEQYF
CDR3nt: TGTGCCAGCAGCTCCCGATCAGGGCTCCACGAGCAGTACTTC

v_gene: TRBV24-1
abundance: NA
d_gene: NA
j_gene: TRBJ1-6
CDR3aa: CATSEPGDCNSPLHF
CDR3nt: TGTGCCACCAGTGAGCCCGGGGATTGTAATTCACCCCTCCACTTT

v_gene: TRBV12-5
abundance: once
d_gene: NA
j_gene: TRBJ1-1
CDR3aa: CASDGAGDTEAFF
CDR3nt: TGTGCTAGTGATGGGGCGGGGGACACTGAAGCTTTCTTT

v_gene: TRBV11-3
abundance: NA
d_gene: TRBD1
j_gene: TRBJ1-2
CDR3aa: CASSLGQHFYGYTF
CDR3nt: TGTGCCAGCAGCTTGGGACAGCATTTCTATGGCTACACCTTC

v_gene: TRBV7-2
abundance: NA
d_gene: TRBD2
j_gene: TRBJ2-5
CDR3aa: CASSLALIGTSRETQYF
CDR3nt: TGTGCCAGCAGCTTAGCGCTAATCGGGACTAGCAGAGAGACCCAGTACTTC

v_gene: TRBV2
abundance: NA
d_gene: NA
j_gene: TRBJ2-7
CDR3aa: CASSEFEAGPYEQYF
CDR3nt: TGTGCCAGCAGTGAATTCGAAGCAGGGCCCTACGAGCAGTACTTC

v_gene: TRBV5-1
abundance: NA
d_gene: NA
j_gene: TRBJ2-3
CDR3aa: CASSLRQSTDTQYF
CDR3nt: TGCGCCAGCAGCTTGAGACAAAGCACAGATACGCAGTATTTT

v_gene: TRBV28
abundance: once
d_gene: NA
j_gene: TRBJ1-1
CDR3aa: CASSLQGWNTEAFF
CDR3nt: TGTGCCAGCAGTTTACAGGGGTGGAACACTGAAGCTTTCTTT

v_gene: TRBV6-1
abundance: NA
d_gene: NA
j_gene: TRBJ2-4
CDR3aa: CASSEAITGLFHIQYF
CDR3nt: TGTGCCAGCAGTGAAGCGATTACAGGGTTATTCCACATTCAGTACTTC

v_gene: TRBV25-1
abundance: NA
d_gene: NA
j_gene: TRBJ2-1
CDR3aa: CASSEPRTSNEQFF
CDR3nt: TGTGCCAGCAGTGAACCCAGAACGTCCAATGAGCAGTTCTTC

v_gene: TRBV19
abundance: NA
d_gene: NA
j_gene: TRBJ2-7
CDR3aa: CASSISYGLQGYEQYF
CDR3nt: TGTGCCAGTAGTATATCCTATGGGTTACAGGGCTACGAGCAGTACTTC

v_gene: TRBV5-4
abundance: NA
d_gene: TRBD2
j_gene: TRBJ2-1
CDR3aa: CASSFRLAGFNEQFF
CDR3nt: TGTGCCAGCAGCTTTCGGCTAGCGGGATTCAATGAGCAGTTCTTC

v_gene: TRBV5-5
abundance: NA
d_gene: TRBD1
j_gene: TRBJ2-5
CDR3aa: CATTTGTEETQYF
CDR3nt: TGTGCCACTACGACAGGGACAGAAGAGACCCAGTACTTC

v_gene: TRBV2
abundance: NA
d_gene: TRBD1
j_gene: TRBJ1-2
CDR3aa: CASSGRTGANGYTF
CDR3nt: TGTGCCAGCAGTGGCCGGACAGGAGCGAATGGCTACACCTTC

v_gene: TRBV6-4
abundance: NA
d_gene: TRBD1
j_gene: TRBJ1-3
CDR3aa: CASSDWPRDRVTGNTIYF
CDR3nt: TGTGCCAGCAGTGATTGGCCGCGGGACAGGGTCACTGGAAACACCATATATTTT